Listed below are T cell receptor beta chains from one sample, sequenced in a study of blood T cell repertoires in COVID-19. Data came from immunoSEQ multiplex PCR; TCRdb stores just in-frame clones and leaves some out. The repertoire holds 320,000 or so clones, with more than 75% as singletons. The sample taken for sequencing was PBMCs or T cells enriched from blood (not recorded which). The source is a woman between 25 and 40 years old who had recovered from COVID-19. Both conserved end residues are trimmed from each CDR3.

cdr3_aa: ASSKEGWTGRSSNEQF
v_call: TRBV21-1

cdr3_aa: ATQITKTGPYEQY
v_call: TRBV10-1

cdr3_aa: AWSRDRNNEKLF
v_call: TRBV30

cdr3_aa: ASSETGGGRQPQH
v_call: TRBV5-1

cdr3_aa: ASSLQANYGYT
v_call: TRBV27

cdr3_aa: ASSLGFWDRTGFSSYNSPLH
v_call: TRBV5-1

cdr3_aa: AWSASHSREQY
v_call: TRBV30

cdr3_aa: ASSLSGLPNTGELF
v_call: TRBV28

cdr3_aa: AWSVQVANYGYT
v_call: TRBV30

cdr3_aa: SARGRGSAF
v_call: TRBV20-1

cdr3_aa: ASSYLMNTEAF
v_call: TRBV6-2/TRBV6-3

cdr3_aa: ASTPIGGTDTQY
v_call: TRBV6-2/TRBV6-3

cdr3_aa: AISAVDRDGSGELF
v_call: TRBV10-3

cdr3_aa: SAAKGREQF
v_call: TRBV20-1

cdr3_aa: ASSQGVQAGYGYT
v_call: TRBV3-1/TRBV3-2

cdr3_aa: ASSQTRTGGTEAF
v_call: TRBV6-5

cdr3_aa: ASSLGDSFYT
v_call: TRBV7-9

cdr3_aa: AWGDRGMNTEAF
v_call: TRBV30

cdr3_aa: ASSAATGTGRRDGYT
v_call: TRBV9

cdr3_aa: ASGLGGTGDGYT
v_call: TRBV12-5

cdr3_aa: ATSDSGGAPGELF
v_call: TRBV24-1

cdr3_aa: ATSASRGSNTEAF
v_call: TRBV24-1

cdr3_aa: ASSSYSYGYT
v_call: TRBV7-2

cdr3_aa: ASRGPDRGWNGYT
v_call: TRBV28

cdr3_aa: ASSRAPGQGAESYNSPLH
v_call: TRBV4-1

cdr3_aa: ASSSGQPYGYT
v_call: TRBV28

cdr3_aa: ASSTSSGETQY
v_call: TRBV18

cdr3_aa: ASSSGPWRDGYT
v_call: TRBV11-2

cdr3_aa: SASEGRYTGELF
v_call: TRBV20-1

cdr3_aa: ASSQTEGRFNEKLF
v_call: TRBV28

cdr3_aa: ASLKRGHENTGELF
v_call: TRBV5-4

cdr3_aa: ASSSRGLTDTQY
v_call: TRBV5-6

cdr3_aa: ASSPWTSGSSYEQY
v_call: TRBV7-9

cdr3_aa: SVMTGTDTQY
v_call: TRBV29-1

cdr3_aa: SAGTSGGAGTQY
v_call: TRBV29-1

cdr3_aa: ASSFRGRDYGYT
v_call: TRBV7-2

cdr3_aa: ASSRPGAYNEQF
v_call: TRBV19

cdr3_aa: ASSSGVRFPEAF
v_call: TRBV7-2

cdr3_aa: ASSLETGYSYEQY
v_call: TRBV5-1

cdr3_aa: SVELGQGTEY
v_call: TRBV29-1

cdr3_aa: ASGTGTGNEQY
v_call: TRBV10-2

cdr3_aa: ASSPRGGNTEAF
v_call: TRBV7-8

cdr3_aa: ASSPQGRSSPLH
v_call: TRBV27

cdr3_aa: ASSLLNGGGSTDTQY
v_call: TRBV27